The rows below give T cell receptor beta chains drawn from one sample of a study of blood T cell repertoires in COVID-19. Repertoires were generated with immunoSEQ multiplex PCR, while TCRdb's copy carries only in-frame clones and drops some. The sample includes about 120,000 clones, 70% to 80% of them seen just once. Sequencing used peripheral blood. These receptors were obtained from a man in his forties with active or convalescent COVID-19. Both conserved end residues are part of each CDR3. The D gene is left open where the match is weak. The size of a clone is reported for some rows only, either as once, few or many, or as a class for expanded clones.

D	J	V	size	DNA	CDR3
.	TRBJ2-2	TRBV6-5	.	TGTGCCAGCAGCGCAAGTGGGGGGATGGCCGGGGAGCTGTTTTTT	CASSASGGMAGELFF
.	TRBJ1-4	TRBV2	.	TGTGCCAGCAGTGACGGTCAGGGGAATGAAAAACTGTTTTTT	CASSDGQGNEKLFF
.	TRBJ2-6	TRBV7-9	.	TGTGCCAGCAGTTTCGCTCGGGGGAGCTCTGGGGCCAACGTCCTGACTTTC	CASSFARGSSGANVLTF
TRBD1	TRBJ1-4	TRBV6-5	.	TGTGCCAGCGGACAGGGGATTTTCGGGGAAAAACTGTTTTTT	CASGQGIFGEKLFF
.	TRBJ2-3	TRBV15	once	TGTGCCACCAGCATCCGTCCCTCCACAGATACGCAGTATTTT	CATSIRPSTDTQYF
.	TRBJ1-4	TRBV5-4	.	TGTGCCAGCAGCTCGAGACAGGCCCCGTTGGAAAAACTGTTTTTT	CASSSRQAPLEKLFF
.	TRBJ2-7	TRBV5-1	.	TGCGCCAGCAGCAAGACAGGCCCTACCTACGAGCAGTACTTC	CASSKTGPTYEQYF
TRBD1	TRBJ1-6	TRBV7-9	.	TGTGCCAGCAGCTTAACAGGGGGGAACTATTCACCCCTCCACTTT	CASSLTGGNYSPLHF
TRBD2	TRBJ2-3	TRBV4-2	.	TGTGCCAGCAGCCAAGATAGCGGGGGGGCAGATACGCAGTATTTT	CASSQDSGGADTQYF
.	TRBJ1-5	TRBV5-6	.	TGTGCCAGCAGCTTGGCCTCCGGGCAGCCCCAGCATTTT	CASSLASGQPQHF
TRBD1	TRBJ2-2	TRBV28	once	TGTGCCAGCAGTTTAGGGACCGGGACAGGGGTAGTCGGGGAGCTGTTTTTT	CASSLGTGTGVVGELFF
.	TRBJ2-5	TRBV27	.	TGTGCCAGCAGTTTAGCGGCAGGGTTCGGGGAGACCCAGTACTTC	CASSLAAGFGETQYF
TRBD1	TRBJ1-1	TRBV6-2/TRBV6-3	few	TGTGCCAGCAGTTATTCGCGGGACAGGGGATTAGGGAACACTGAAGCTTTCTTT	CASSYSRDRGLGNTEAFF
.	TRBJ2-3	TRBV4-1	once	TGCGCCAGCAGCCAAGATTGGCTTAACACAGATACGCAGTATTTT	CASSQDWLNTDTQYF
.	TRBJ1-1	TRBV2	.	TGTGCCAGCAGTCTGGCAGGGAACACTGAAGCTTTCTTT	CASSLAGNTEAFF
.	TRBJ1-1	TRBV19	.	TGTGCCAGTAGTAGCGGATTTGAAGCTTTCTTT	CASSSGFEAFF
TRBD1	TRBJ1-4	TRBV27	.	TGTGCCAGCAGTCGGACAGGGACTGCTTTCAGAGGTGAAAAACTGTTTTTT	CASSRTGTAFRGEKLFF
.	TRBJ1-1	TRBV19	.	TGTGCCAGTAGTAGTACAGGGATCGGTAGGACTGAAGCTTTCTTT	CASSSTGIGRTEAFF
.	TRBJ2-2	TRBV5-1	.	TGCGCCAGCAGCTTGGACACGAACACCGGGGAGCTGTTTTTT	CASSLDTNTGELFF
.	TRBJ2-1	TRBV4-1	.	TGCGCCAGCACCACTACCCCCGGGGGGCCCGACAATGAGCAGTTCTTC	CASTTTPGGPDNEQFF
.	TRBJ2-2	TRBV30	few	TGTGCCTGCAGCCCTGGCAGGCTGGGCACCGGGGAGCTGTTTTTT	CACSPGRLGTGELFF
.	TRBJ1-1	TRBV5-6	.	TGTGCCAGCAGCGGCTTTAACACTGAAGCTTTCTTT	CASSGFNTEAFF
TRBD2	TRBJ2-3	TRBV5-1	.	TGCGCCAGCAGCTTGGGGACTAGCGGAAGCACAGATACGCAGTATTTT	CASSLGTSGSTDTQYF
TRBD1	TRBJ2-5	TRBV6-5	.	TGTGCCAGCATCGCGACAGGGGGCGGAGGGGAGACCCAGTACTTC	CASIATGGGGETQYF